Listed below are T cell receptor beta chains from one sample, sequenced in a study of T cell changes during pregnancy in multiple sclerosis. This table comes from immunoSEQ multiplex PCR, and its TCRdb copy is limited to in-frame clones, with some not included. The sample consists of tens of thousands of clones, roughly nine tenths of them appearing once. Sequencing was performed on peripheral blood, taken in the second trimester of pregnancy. The origin of the receptors is a female donor in good health, enrolled as a control in a pregnancy study. Both conserved end residues are part of each CDR3. Each record gives: J gene, clone size, V gene, D gene, CDR3 DNA, CDR3 protein. The D gene is left open where the match is weak. Size is stated for part of the rows, as once, few or many counts, or as a class when the clone is expanded.

TRBJ1-2,NA,TRBV10-3,NA,TGTGCCATCAGTGAGTCAGCCCACCAAGTGTCGAACTATGGCTACACCTTC,CAISESAHQVSNYGYTF
TRBJ1-5,NA,TRBV30,TRBD1,TGTGCCTGGTCGGGACAGCCAGTTTTATACAATCAGCCCCAGCATTTT,CAWSGQPVLYNQPQHF
TRBJ2-7,few,TRBV5-6,NA,TGTGCCAGCAGCCCGACAGAGACGGTCTACGAGCAGTACTTC,CASSPTETVYEQYF
TRBJ2-5,NA,TRBV7-2,NA,TGTGCCAGCAGCCTACTAGCCCAAGAGACCCAGTACTTC,CASSLLAQETQYF
TRBJ1-1,once,TRBV19,NA,TGTGCCAGCCAAAAAATGACATCGAACACTGAAGCTTTCTTT,CASQKMTSNTEAFF
TRBJ2-1,NA,TRBV27,NA,TGTGCCAGCTACTATGGGGGGGCCAACTACAATGAGCAGTTCTTC,CASYYGGANYNEQFF
TRBJ1-1,once,TRBV5-1,NA,TGCGCCAGCAGCTTGGAACTCCGGGGGAACACTGAAGCTTTCTTT,CASSLELRGNTEAFF
TRBJ2-2,NA,TRBV29-1,NA,TGCAGCGTACGAGGAAACACCGGGGAGCTGTTTTTT,CSVRGNTGELFF
TRBJ2-7,NA,TRBV7-9,NA,TGTGCCAGCAGCCCAAGCGGATACGAGCAGTACTTC,CASSPSGYEQYF
TRBJ1-5,NA,TRBV4-2,TRBD1,TGTGCCAGCAGCAAAGAGGGACAGGACAATCAGCCCCAGCATTTT,CASSKEGQDNQPQHF
TRBJ2-1,NA,TRBV7-2,TRBD1,TGTGCCAGCAGCTCCGGTGACAGGGGGTGGAATGAGCAGTTCTTC,CASSSGDRGWNEQFF
TRBJ1-1,NA,TRBV30,NA,TGTGCCTGGGCCGGCAGGGCGAGCACTGAAGCTTTCTTT,CAWAGRASTEAFF